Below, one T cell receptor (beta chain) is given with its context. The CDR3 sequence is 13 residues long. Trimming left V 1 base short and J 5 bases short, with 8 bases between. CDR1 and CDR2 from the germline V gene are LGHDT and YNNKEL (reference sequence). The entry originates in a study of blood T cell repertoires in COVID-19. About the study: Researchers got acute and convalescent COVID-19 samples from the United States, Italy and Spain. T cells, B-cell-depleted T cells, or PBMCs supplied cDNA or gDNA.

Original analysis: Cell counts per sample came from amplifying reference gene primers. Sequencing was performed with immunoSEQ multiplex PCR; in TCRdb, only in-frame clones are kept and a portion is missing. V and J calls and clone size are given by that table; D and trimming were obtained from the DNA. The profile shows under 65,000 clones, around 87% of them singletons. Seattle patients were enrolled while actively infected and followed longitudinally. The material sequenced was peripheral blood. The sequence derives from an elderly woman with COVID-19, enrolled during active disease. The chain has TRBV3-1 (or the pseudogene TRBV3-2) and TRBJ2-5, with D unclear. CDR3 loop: CASSQGVAETQYF. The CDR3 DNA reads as TGTGCCAGCAGCCAAGGAGTCGCCGAGACCCAGTACTTC.